This record looks at one TCR beta chain sequence and its context. No antigen is known for it. The sample belongs to a study of response to subunit inactivated influenza vaccine. One entry per CDR3 protein results from TCRdb running MiXCR on the RT-PCR reads. The table records a few hundred thousand distinct CDR3 sequences, roughly 7.9% of them present only once. CDR3 size: 14 residues. The ends were cut back, 6 bases at V and 0 bases at J, with 11 bases in the middle. Germline CDR1 is MNHEY and CDR2 is SMNVEV (reference sequence). Study-wide points: Seasonal influenza vaccination, on each occasion, was suggested by the authors to recruit few new T cells.

This sequence originates from a man aged 50-75 years who received an inactivated influenza vaccine. This chain connects TRBV27 to TRBJ1-1; unclear D gene. Material: PBMCs from blood, obtained roughly 24 months after vaccination. The CDR3 reads CASSLFGLNTEAFF. As DNA, the CDR3 is TGTGCCAGCAGCCTGTTCGGCCTGAACACTGAAGCTTTCTTT.